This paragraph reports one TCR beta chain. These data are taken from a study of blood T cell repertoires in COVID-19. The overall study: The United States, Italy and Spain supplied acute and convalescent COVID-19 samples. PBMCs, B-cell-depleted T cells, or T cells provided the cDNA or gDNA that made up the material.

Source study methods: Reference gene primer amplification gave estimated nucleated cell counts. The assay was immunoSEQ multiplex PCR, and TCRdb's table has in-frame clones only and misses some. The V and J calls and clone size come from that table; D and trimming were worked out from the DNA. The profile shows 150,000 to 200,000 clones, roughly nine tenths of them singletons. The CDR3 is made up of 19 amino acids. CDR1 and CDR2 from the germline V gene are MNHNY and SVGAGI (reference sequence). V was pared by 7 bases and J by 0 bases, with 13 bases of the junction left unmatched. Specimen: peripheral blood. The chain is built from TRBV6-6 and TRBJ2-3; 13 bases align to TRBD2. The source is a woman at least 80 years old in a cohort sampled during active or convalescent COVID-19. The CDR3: CASTRLAGGTISSTDTQYF. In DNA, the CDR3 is TGTGCCAGCACTCGACTAGCGGGAGGAACAATCTCTAGCACAGATACGCAGTATTTT.